This T cell receptor beta chain is from a study of OX40 agonist ivuxolimab in advanced cancers. Across the whole study: Treatment of patients was with ivuxolimab, an agonistic anti-OX40 (CD134) antibody. Patients were under 90% male with ages roughly 23 to 79, mean around 58. Study-level findings and limits: Specificity for antigen went undetermined in the expanded peripheral T cells. The mean number of expanded clones was higher in CD8+ T cells than in CD4+.

Concerning this clone itself: What it recognizes is unknown.

Sequencing used immunoSEQ multiplex PCR; TCRdb keeps in-frame clones, though not all of them. The sample has fewer than 85,000 clones, around 80% seen once. Germline loops: CDR1 MNHNS, CDR2 SASEGT. V lost 6 bases and J lost 4; bases outside the gene matches: 6. CDR3 length: 14 amino acids. The TCR comes from an adult with an advanced solid tumor such as melanoma, head and neck, liver or kidney cancer. The material was CD4+ or CD8+ T cells sorted from blood, obtained in a trial of the OX40 agonist ivuxolimab. V usage is TRBV6-1 and J usage is TRBJ2-1; TRBD2 agrees at 7 bases. For the CDR3, the DNA is TGTGCCAGCAGGGAGCGGGGCGCTTACAATGAGCAGTTCTTC. It encodes CASRERGAYNEQFF.